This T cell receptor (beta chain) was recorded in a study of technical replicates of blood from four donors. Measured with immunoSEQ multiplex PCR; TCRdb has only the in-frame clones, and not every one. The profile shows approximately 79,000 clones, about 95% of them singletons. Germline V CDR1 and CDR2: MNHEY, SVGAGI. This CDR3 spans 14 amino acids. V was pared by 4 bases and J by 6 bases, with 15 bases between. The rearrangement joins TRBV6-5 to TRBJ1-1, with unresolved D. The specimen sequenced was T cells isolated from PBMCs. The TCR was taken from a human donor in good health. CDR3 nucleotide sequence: TGTGCCAGCAGTTTTATGAGGCGGCGAGCTGAAGCTTTCTTT. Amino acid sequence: CASSFMRRRAEAFF.